These 10 T cell receptor beta chains originate from one sample sequenced in a study of metastatic and nonmetastatic thyroid tumors. TCRdb re-processed the PCR reads through MiXCR. The table includes approximately 58,000 clones, 20% to 25% detected once. Thyroid surgery had not been preceded by any treatment in any patient. Material: blood. All receptors derive from a female donor with papillary thyroid cancer or a benign thyroid nodule (not recorded which). Some clones in this sample may be carry-over from other donors' samples.

This clone was detected many times. V is TRBV29-1 and J is TRBJ2-7; D ambiguous. The germline gives CDR1 SQVTM, CDR2 ANQGSEA. The V end was cut by 5 bases, the J end by 6 bases, with 8 bases between. The CDR3 sequence is 10 residues long. The DNA of the CDR3 is TGCAGCGTTAGGCAGAGCGAGCAGTACTTC. Encoded protein: CSVRQSEQYF.

This clone was seen many times. The rearrangement uses TRBV2 and TRBJ2-7; no clear D gene. CDR3 length: 13 residues. V was pared by 7 bases and J by 4 bases, with 14 bases between. Germline V gene lookup returns CDR1 SNHLY and CDR2 FYNNEI. CDR3 nucleotide sequence: TGTGCCAGCAATGGACGAAGCTCATACGAGCAGTACTTC. It is translated as CASNGRSSYEQYF.

This chain connects TRBV6-1 to TRBJ2-7; 7 bases are shared with TRBD1. Germline V gives CDR1 MNHNS, CDR2 SASEGT. The length of the CDR3 is 13 residues. The CDR3 DNA is TGTGGCAGTAGTGAGGGCCAGGGGGACGAGCAGTACTTC. Encoded protein: CGSSEGQGDEQYF.

Remarks on this clone: One end of the junction fails to match germline, which may point to a read error. This chain joins TRBV6-1 and TRBJ2-7; the D is unclear. CDR1 is MNHNS, CDR2 SASEGT, per germline. This CDR3 spans 15 amino acids. Written as DNA, the CDR3 is TGTGCCAGCAGTTCCCAGGTCGGTGGCGTCTACGAGCAGTACTTT. This encodes CASSSQVGGVYEQYF.

Concerning this clone: The junction shows a germline mismatch at one end, possibly a read error. The rearrangement joins TRBV15 to TRBJ1-5, with TRBD1 identical over 7 bases. The CDR3 is made up of 14 amino acids. The germline V gene has CDR1 LNHNV and CDR2 YYDKDF (reference sequence). This chain's CDR3 is CDTSIRGRGQPQHF. The CDR3 DNA reads as TGTGACACCAGTATCAGGGGGAGAGGTCAGCCGCAGCATTTT.

This clone was seen at least ten times. Other DNA sequences in the sample encode the same CDR3. The chain uses TRBV7-9 and TRBJ2-5; 11 nucleotides agree with TRBD2. In germline, CDR1 is SEHNR, CDR2 FQNEAQ (reference sequence). The CDR3 has 16 residues. V gave up 5 bases and J gave up 5 bases; unmatched junction bases: 10. CDR3 nucleotide sequence: TGTGCCAGCAGCCACGTAACACTAGCGGGAGAGGAGACCCAGTACTTC. Translating it yields CASSHVTLAGEETQYF.

The chain carries TRBV7-2 and TRBJ2-3; D is undetermined. The CDR3 runs 13 residues. Germline V CDR1 and CDR2: SGHTA, FQGNSA. V gave up 7 bases and J gave up 6 bases, with 14 bases separating them. The CDR3 DNA follows: TGTGCCAGCATCGCCTCGTATCTGGATACGCAGTATTTT. Residues: CASIASYLDTQYF.

As to this clone: A clone one base away is much larger, so this may be a read error. At the DNA level, this CDR3 is encoded by other sequences in the same sample as well. The J gene is TRBJ2-3, the V gene TRBV6-6; tentatively, D is TRBD1 or TRBD2 (5 bases each). Germline-derived CDR1 and CDR2 are MNHNY and SVGAGI (reference sequence). Trimming removed 2 bases at V and 2 bases at J, with 14 bases between. CDR3 size: 16 residues. The CDR3 protein is CASSYPTRDDTDTQYF. CDR3 coding DNA: TGTGCCAGCAGTTACCCGACACGGGACGACACAGATACGCAGTATTTT.

This clone occurred many times. J is TRBJ2-1 and V is TRBV20-1, with D possibly being TRBD1 (7 bases). Germline lookup yields CDR1 DFQATT and CDR2 SNEGSKA (reference sequence). This CDR3 has 13 amino acids. Deletions cut 6 bases from V and 12 bases from J, with 21 bases between. DNA of the CDR3: TGCAGTGCCGGTACGCAGGGGGGTTTCGGGCAGTTCTTC. This codes for CSAGTQGGFGQFF.

The table lists this clone with many counts. In nucleotides, the CDR3 is TGTGCCAGCAGCTTAAACCTAGCGGATCAAGAGACCCAGTACTTC. This gives the protein CASSLNLADQETQYF. This chain links TRBV7-3 with TRBJ2-5, with 7 bases matching TRBD2. The CDR3 is 15 residues long. Germline V lookup: CDR1 SGHTA, CDR2 FQGTGA. V shed 1 base and J 2 bases; nucleotides not matched to a gene: 4.